This record concerns one TCR beta chain sequence. What antigen it recognizes has not been identified. It has no much larger one-base neighbor in the sample; base qualities were not kept. The data were obtained in a study of Ad26.COV2.S vaccination and SARS-CoV-2 variants (dated by TCRdb to the early 2020s). Describing the broader study: Vaccine-arm donors were drawn from COV1001, a multicentre, randomized, double-blind, placebo-controlled phase I-IIa trial of Ad26.COV2.S in healthy adults. Dosing of Ad26.COV2.S was intramuscular, at either 5x10^10 or 1x10^11 viral particles, delivered as one shot or as two shots spaced 56 days apart. Sequencing of the TCRbeta repertoire served to evaluate the specificity and breadth of SARS-CoV-2-reactive T cell receptors following Ad26.COV2.S vaccination. A total of 32 samples were included in the TCR-sequenced set, comprising around 19 Ad26.COV2.S vaccine recipients, 5 placebo recipients and 8 SARS-CoV-2 convalescent individuals. Trial participants were randomized into five groups of five: low-dose or high-dose Ad26.COV2.S given once or twice, or placebo on both occasions. Blinding of investigators to trial group allocation was maintained during experiments and outcome assessment. The paper as a whole reports these results and caveats: The study was not powered for comparison of responses between vaccine doses or regimens. Substantial breadth of spike-specific CD8+ and CD4+ T cell responses was reported after vaccination. Spike-specific TCR breadth was higher in Ad26.COV2.S recipients than in placebo recipients (P = 0.0014). The authors noted that total T cell responses may have been underestimated by the TCR breadth and depth analyses. Vaccine and placebo recipients had comparable non-spike TCR breadth, which fits with the vaccine containing only spike.

TCRbeta CDR3 regions were sequenced with the immunoSEQ Assay. After extraction, genomic DNA underwent amplification by bias-controlled multiplex PCR, followed by high-throughput sequencing. Under the source paper's analysis protocol: To quantify the absolute abundance of every unique TCRbeta CDR3 region, sequences were collapsed and filtered. Usable DNA was measured by amplifying reference genes present in all nucleated cells, and TCRbeta template counts were normalized to that usable DNA to estimate T cell fraction. Repertoire TCRs were annotated as SARS-CoV-2-specific by exact matching of V gene, CDR3 amino acid sequence and J gene to a known reactive TCR set. The reference SARS-CoV-2 TCR set was derived from MIRA and filtered for enrichment in COVID-19-positive ImmuneCODE repertoires, a step that removed public or cross-reactive TCRs. Using the MIRA antigens, annotated TCRs were further analysed by specific ORF or by position within an ORF. Breadth was defined as the number of annotated unique rearrangements divided by the total number of unique productive rearrangements, and depth was defined as the summed frequency of the annotated unique rearrangements. TCR breadth was compared between groups using two-sided Wilcoxon rank-sum tests. TCRdb holds this immuneACCESS table with in-frame rearrangements only. Some clones are missing; in checked studies, unresolved V genes explain under half, and the rest has no known cause. That table furnishes V, J and clone size, whereas the DNA furnished D and trimming. This sample lists 400,000 or so clones; roughly nine tenths were detected once. The ten largest clones take up more than 3% of the sample.

V is trimmed back by 1 base and J by 0 bases, and the junction contains 5 bases that no gene match accounts for. Including cysteine and phenylalanine, the CDR3 has 17 amino acids. The kept DNA is CDR3 alone, 51 bases in frame from the first base. The CDR1 and CDR2 encoded by the germline V gene are SGHVS and FQNEAQ. This specimen's treatment or condition label, per the study, means: about 20 received Ad26.COV2.S at low or high dose, single or two shots; about 5 received placebo; per-sample allocation not given. Repertoires of vaccine and placebo recipients were sequenced from samples collected on day 63 after the first injection. In Cohort 1b, 20 to 25 adults aged 18-55 years were enrolled at a single site in Boston, USA, between 29 July and 7 August 2020. Ad26.COV2.S consisted of a replication-incompetent adenovirus type 26 vector by which a prefusion-stabilized SARS-CoV-2 spike protein from the original Wuhan strain was expressed.

The chain employs TRBV7-8 and TRBJ2-1, and 8 bases in between align with TRBD2. The sequence came from a person aged 18-60 years who received the Ad26.COV2.S COVID-19 vaccine or a placebo. The source material was peripheral blood, sampled in a trial of Ad26.COV2.S vaccine versus placebo. Here the CDR3 is given as CASSLEAGGSSYNEQFF. Read as DNA, the sequence is TGTGCCAGCAGCTTAGAGGCGGGGGGCAGCTCCTACAATGAGCAGTTCTTC.